This TCR beta chain was captured by sequencing in a study of Ad26.COV2.S vaccination and SARS-CoV-2 variants (dated by TCRdb to the early 2020s). In terms of the full investigation: Vaccine-arm donors came from COV1001, a multicentre, randomized, double-blind, placebo-controlled phase I-IIa trial of Ad26.COV2.S in healthy adults. Ad26.COV2.S was given intramuscularly at 5x10^10 or 1x10^11 viral particles, as a single shot or as two shots 56 days apart. The specificity and breadth of SARS-CoV-2-reactive T cell receptors after Ad26.COV2.S vaccination were assessed by TCRbeta repertoire sequencing. A total of approximately 32 samples were included in the TCR-sequenced set, comprising 19 Ad26.COV2.S vaccine recipients, 5 placebo recipients and 8 SARS-CoV-2 convalescent individuals. Participants in the trial were split at random into five groups of five each, receiving low-dose or high-dose Ad26.COV2.S once or twice, or else placebo on both occasions. Blinding of investigators to trial group allocation was maintained during experiments and outcome assessment.

The meaning of the sample's treatment or condition label: roughly 20 received Ad26.COV2.S at low or high dose, single or two shots; roughly five received placebo; per-sample allocation not given. For vaccine and placebo recipients, the sequenced repertoires came from samples collected on day 63 after the first injection. In Cohort 1b, around 25 adults aged 18-55 years were enrolled at a single site in Boston, USA, between 29 July and 7 August 2020. Ad26.COV2.S consisted of a replication-incompetent adenovirus type 26 vector by which a prefusion-stabilized SARS-CoV-2 spike protein from the original Wuhan strain was expressed. The immunoSEQ Assay was used to sequence TCRbeta CDR3 regions. After extraction, genomic DNA underwent amplification by bias-controlled multiplex PCR, followed by high-throughput sequencing. The source study handled its data this way. To quantify the absolute abundance of each unique TCRbeta CDR3 region, sequences were collapsed and filtered. T cell fraction was estimated by normalization of TCRbeta template counts to usable DNA, with usable DNA being measured through amplification of reference genes present in all nucleated cells. Repertoire TCRs were annotated as SARS-CoV-2-specific when V gene, CDR3 amino acid sequence and J gene were exactly matched to a known reactive TCR set. The reference SARS-CoV-2 TCR set was obtained from MIRA and was filtered for enrichment in COVID-19-positive ImmuneCODE repertoires, whereby public or cross-reactive TCRs were removed. Based on the MIRA antigens, annotated TCRs were further analysed at the level of specific ORF or position within ORF. Breadth was defined as annotated unique rearrangements over total unique productive rearrangements; depth was the summed frequency of those rearrangements. TCR breadth was compared between groups using two-sided Wilcoxon rank-sum tests. TCRdb mirrors the immuneACCESS table, restricted to in-frame sequences. Some clones are absent from its copies; in checked studies, under half trace to an unresolved V gene, and the reason for the others is unknown. The V and J calls and clone size come from that table; D and trimming were worked out from the DNA. The sample has almost 400,000 clones on record, around 89% of them singletons. Of the sample, 1.5% to 2% falls within the top ten clones.

On this clone: Its antigen is unknown. Per-nucleotide qualities are absent, and no much larger clonotype sits a single base away.

The study at large found these results: It was noted by the authors that total T cell responses may have been underestimated by the TCR breadth and depth analyses. Compared with placebo recipients, Ad26.COV2.S recipients showed higher spike-specific TCR breadth (P = 0.0014). After vaccination, substantial breadth of spike-specific CD8+ and CD4+ T cell responses was reported. Vaccine and placebo recipients had similar non-spike TCR breadth, a finding consistent with the vaccine containing only spike. The study was not powered for comparison of responses between vaccine doses or regimens.

This receptor was taken from a person aged 18-60 years who received the Ad26.COV2.S COVID-19 vaccine or a placebo. This specimen consisted of peripheral blood, obtained in a trial of Ad26.COV2.S vaccine versus placebo.

The CDR3 has the sequence CSATAGEETQYF. The bases read TGCAGCGCCACTGCGGGGGAAGAGACCCAGTACTTC. The rearrangement joined TRBV29-1 to TRBJ2-5; TRBD2 fits 7 bases in the junction. The CDR3 goes from the cysteine to the phenylalanine over 12 residues. The CDR3 DNA has 36 bases and is translated from base 1. Unmatched junction bases come to 5, with V trimmed by 7 bases and J by 3 bases. Per the germline V gene, SQVTM is the CDR1 and ANQGSEA is the CDR2.